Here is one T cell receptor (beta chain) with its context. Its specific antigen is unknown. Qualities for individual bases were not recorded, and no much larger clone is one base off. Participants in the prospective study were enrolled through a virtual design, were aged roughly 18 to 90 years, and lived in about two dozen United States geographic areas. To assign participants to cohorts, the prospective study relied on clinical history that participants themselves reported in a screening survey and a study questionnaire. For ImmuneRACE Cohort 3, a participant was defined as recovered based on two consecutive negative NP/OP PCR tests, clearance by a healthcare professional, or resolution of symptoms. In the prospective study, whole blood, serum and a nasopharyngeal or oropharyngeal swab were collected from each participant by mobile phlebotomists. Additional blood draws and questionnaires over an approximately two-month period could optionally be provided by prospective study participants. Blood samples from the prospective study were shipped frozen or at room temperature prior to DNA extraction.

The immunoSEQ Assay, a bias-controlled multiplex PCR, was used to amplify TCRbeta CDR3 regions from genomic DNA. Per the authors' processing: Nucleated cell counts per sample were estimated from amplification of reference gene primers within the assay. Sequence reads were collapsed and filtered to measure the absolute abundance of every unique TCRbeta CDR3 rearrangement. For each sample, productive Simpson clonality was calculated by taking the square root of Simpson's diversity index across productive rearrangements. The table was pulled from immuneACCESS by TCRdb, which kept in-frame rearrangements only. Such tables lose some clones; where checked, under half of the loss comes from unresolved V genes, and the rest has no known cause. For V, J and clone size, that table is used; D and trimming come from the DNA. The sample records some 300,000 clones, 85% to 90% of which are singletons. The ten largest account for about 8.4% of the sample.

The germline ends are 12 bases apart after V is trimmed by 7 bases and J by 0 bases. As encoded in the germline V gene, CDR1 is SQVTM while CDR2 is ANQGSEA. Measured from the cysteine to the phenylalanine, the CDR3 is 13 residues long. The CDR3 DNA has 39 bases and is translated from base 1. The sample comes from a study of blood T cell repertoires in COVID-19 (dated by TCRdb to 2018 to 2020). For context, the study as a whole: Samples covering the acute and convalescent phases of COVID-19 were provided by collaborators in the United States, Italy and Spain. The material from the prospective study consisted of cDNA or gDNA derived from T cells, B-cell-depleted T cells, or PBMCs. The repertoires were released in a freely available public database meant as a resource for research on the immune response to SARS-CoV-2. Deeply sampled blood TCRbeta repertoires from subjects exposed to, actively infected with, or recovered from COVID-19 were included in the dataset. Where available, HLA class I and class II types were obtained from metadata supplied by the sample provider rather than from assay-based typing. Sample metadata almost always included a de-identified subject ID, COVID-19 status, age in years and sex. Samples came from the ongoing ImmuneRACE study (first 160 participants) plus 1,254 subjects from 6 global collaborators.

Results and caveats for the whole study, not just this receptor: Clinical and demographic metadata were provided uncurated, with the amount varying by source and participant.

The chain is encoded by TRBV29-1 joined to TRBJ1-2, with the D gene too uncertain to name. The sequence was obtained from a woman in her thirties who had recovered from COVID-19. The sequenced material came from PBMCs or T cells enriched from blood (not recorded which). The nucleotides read TGCAGCGCCAGAGGATATCCTAACTATGGCTACACCTTC. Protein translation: CSARGYPNYGYTF.